This TCR beta chain appears in the sequencing data of a study of cytomegalovirus exposure and HLA in healthy donors. Overall study results and limits: Researchers reported from a later analysis that most CMV-associated TCR beta chains appeared HLA-restricted. Later analysis showed TCR association rates varying by HLA locus, highest for DRB1 and lowest for HLA-C. An analysis that was carried out later associated 16,951 TCR beta sequences with HLA alleles at 0.05 false discovery rate. A list of 150 or so TCR beta chains associated with cytomegalovirus was given.

In the PCR, 60 Vbeta and 13 Jbeta primers were used. Profiling relied on immunoSEQ multiplex PCR, and the TCRdb table lists in-frame clones only, not all of them. The sample contains 110,000 to 150,000 clones, over 60% of which appear only once. CDR1 is SGHTS, CDR2 YDEGEE, per germline. The CDR3 runs 13 residues. This clone was detected once. Antigen specificity is unknown. The junction departs from the called germline gene at one end, perhaps through a read error. The sequencing sample was made of PBMCs. The sequence derives from a man aged 40-49 years in good health and CMV-seronegative. The genes are TRBV5-8 and TRBJ1-1; possibly TRBD1 for D (5 bases). The CDR3 DNA is TGTGCCAGCAGCCCCGGGCTCTCTCAAAGGGGCATCTTT. It yields the protein CASSPGLSQRGIF.